This TCR beta chain was identified in a study of blood T cell repertoires in COVID-19. Study details: The United States, Italy and Spain supplied acute and convalescent COVID-19 samples.

Clinical histories supplied by participants themselves formed the basis of cohort assignment. Methods used by the authors: Reference gene primer amplification yielded estimated nucleated cell counts. The repertoire was sequenced with immunoSEQ multiplex PCR; TCRdb's copy has only in-frame clones and lacks some. The D gene and trimming were derived from the DNA, and the V and J assignments and clone size from that table. The repertoire holds about 200,000 clones, with around 80% as singletons. The sample holds many counts of this clone. This CDR3 comprises 14 residues. The junction had 3 bases not matched to a gene; V was cut back by 7 bases and J by 0 bases. Germline V gives CDR1 LNHDA, CDR2 SQIVND (reference sequence).

The chain combines TRBV19 with TRBJ1-5; 7 positions match TRBD1. Sequenced material: PBMCs or T cells enriched from blood (not recorded which). This sequence originates from a middle-aged woman with acute COVID-19. The CDR3 DNA reads TGTGCCAGTAATACAGGGGATAGCAATCAGCCCCAGCATTTT. This gives the protein CASNTGDSNQPQHF. The variable domain in full, with the rest retrieved from reference TRBV19 and TRBJ1-5, is DGGITQSPKYLFRKEGQNVTLSCEQNLNHDAMYWYRQDPGQGLRLIYYSQIVNDFQKGDIAEGYSVSREKKESFPLTVTSAQKNPTAFYLCASNTGDSNQPQHFGDGTRLSIL.